The clone carrying this TCR beta chain was recorded many times. These data are taken from a study of T cells in Graves' hyperthyroidism and ophthalmopathy. Source material for PBMCs was less than 12 ml fresh peripheral blood. RNA transcripts yielded amplified TCR beta CDR3 regions. The HTBI primer set drove a first-round RT-PCR of the TCR CDR3. MiXCR, run by TCRdb on the multiplex PCR reads, gives a single entry per CDR3 protein. The sample has around 250,000 distinct CDR3 sequences, about 14% seen once. Per the germline V gene, CDR1 is SGHTA and CDR2 is FQGTGA. V lost 1 base and J lost 1; bases outside the gene matches: 7. The CDR3 runs 17 residues.

The specimen was blood. The origin of this receptor is a middle-aged woman with Graves' hyperthyroidism that later progressed to Graves' ophthalmopathy. V is TRBV7-3 and J is TRBJ2-1; 7 bases line up with TRBD2. DNA of the CDR3: TGTGCCAGCAGCTTAAATGGCGGGAGCTTATCCTACAATGAGCAGTTCTTC. Its translation: CASSLNGGSLSYNEQFF.